What follows are 25 T cell receptor beta chains derived from one specimen sequenced in a study of blood T cell repertoires in COVID-19 (dated by TCRdb to about 2020). The protocol used for the library was the immunoSEQ multiplex PCR assay. Imported from immuneACCESS, the table was reduced by TCRdb to in-frame sequences with V and J called. These copies leave out some clones; in studies compared against another copy, an unresolved V gene accounts for under half, and the cause of the remainder is not known. For this sample the table gives a few hundred thousand clones, of which roughly 85% were detected only once. The ten largest clones represent approximately 7.9% of the sample. Sequences were obtained from peripheral blood. The receptor source for this set is a human donor in a cohort sampled during active COVID-19.

This chain joins TRBV5-4 and TRBJ2-5; D unresolved. CDR1 and CDR2 from the germline V gene are SGHNT and YYREEE (reference sequence). The CDR3 length is 13 residues. The V and J ends lost 5 bases and 3 bases respectively, with 11 bases between them. The CDR3 DNA follows: TGTGCCAGCAGTACAGAGATTGAAGAGACCCAGTACTTC. Encoded protein: CASSTEIEETQYF.

The DNA of the CDR3 is TGTGCCAGCAGTTCCACGGACAGGGGGCGTTCACCCCTCCACTTT. Its protein product is CASSSTDRGRSPLHF. The chain couples TRBV27 to TRBJ1-6, with 11 bases aligning to TRBD1. The V segment lost 4 bases and the J segment 9 bases; nucleotides outside the gene matches: 5. Looked up from germline, CDR1 is MNHEY and CDR2 is SMNVEV (reference sequence). The CDR3 length is 15 residues.

V gene TRBV13 combines with J gene TRBJ2-7; 9 nucleotides line up with TRBD2. CDR1 is PRHDT and CDR2 is FYEKMQ in the germline V gene (reference sequence). There are 13 residues in the CDR3. Unmatched junction bases numbered 0, after V lost 3 bases and J lost 3 bases. The CDR3, as DNA: TGTGCCAGCAGCTTTAGCGGGGGCTACGAGCAGTACTTC. Protein: CASSFSGGYEQYF.

The chain recombines TRBV11-3 with TRBJ2-3; a weak D match, TRBD2 (6 bases). V gave up 1 base and J gave up 3 bases, with 14 bases separating them. CDR3 length: 16 amino acids. Germline values: CDR1 SGHNT, CDR2 YENEEA. This CDR3 is CASSLGSSGRTDTQYF. The CDR3 DNA reads TGTGCCAGCAGCTTAGGAAGTAGCGGCCGGACAGATACGCAGTATTTT.

This clone was observed many times. The rearrangement uses TRBV5-6 and TRBJ2-7; 9 bases are shared with TRBD1. From germline, CDR1 is SGHDT and CDR2 YYEEEE. J was trimmed by 6 bases and V by 0 bases; bases with no gene match: 7. The CDR3 has 15 amino acids. The CDR3 coding sequence is TGTGCCAGCAGCTTGGTCGGACAGGGGTTAAGCGAGCAGTACTTC. This codes for CASSLVGQGLSEQYF.

The chain couples TRBV7-9 to TRBJ2-3; 10 bases fit TRBD1. Germline CDR1 is SEHNR and CDR2 is FQNEAQ (reference sequence). The trim removed 3 bases at V and 0 bases at J, leaving 3 bases unmatched. This CDR3 has 16 amino acids. The CDR3 region is CASSFWTGGSTDTQYF. Here the CDR3 DNA reads TGTGCCAGCAGCTTTTGGACAGGGGGTAGCACAGATACGCAGTATTTT.

As DNA, the CDR3 is TGTGCCAGCACCACGACAGGGTGGGAGCAGTACTTC. It is translated as CASTTTGWEQYF. The chain links TRBV2 to TRBJ2-7; 7 bases agree with TRBD1. V shed 7 bases, J shed 7 bases, and the junction held 7 bases outside the gene matches. Germline V gives CDR1 SNHLY, CDR2 FYNNEI. This CDR3 comprises 12 residues. Looking up the rest from reference TRBV2 and TRBJ2-7 gives the full variable domain: EPEVTQTPSHQVTQMGQEVILRCVPISNHLYFYWYRQILGQKVEFLVSFYNNEISEKSEIFDDQFSVERPDGSNFTLKIRSTKLEDSAMYFCASTTTGWEQYFGPGTRLTVT.

The V call is TRBV18, the J call TRBJ2-7; D gene unclear. V lost 6 bases and J 7 bases, leaving 22 bases between the germline ends. CDR3 length: 15 residues. CDR1 KGHSH and CDR2 LQKENI come from the germline V gene. CDR3 region: CASSRTGGAAWEQYF. DNA of the CDR3: TGTGCCAGCTCCCGAACCGGCGGAGCCGCGTGGGAGCAGTACTTC.

The chain has TRBV27 and TRBJ2-7; 7 bases are a match to TRBD1. V was pared by 6 bases and J by 0 bases, with 5 bases of the junction left unmatched. Germline CDR1 MNHEY, CDR2 SMNVEV (reference sequence). This CDR3 is 14 amino acids long. DNA for the CDR3: TGTGCCAGCAGCCCCAGGGGGATCTCCTACGAGCAGTACTTC. It specifies CASSPRGISYEQYF.

The chain carries TRBV2 and TRBJ2-6, with a possible D match to TRBD1 (6 bases). The CDR3 covers 17 residues. In germline, CDR1 is SNHLY, CDR2 FYNNEI. Trimming removed 3 bases at V and 0 bases at J, with 12 bases between. The CDR3 DNA reads TGTGCCAGCAGTGAGACAGGAATTGACTCTGGGGCCAACGTCCTGACTTTC. Its translation: CASSETGIDSGANVLTF. Full variable domain (rest looked up from reference TRBV2 and TRBJ2-6): EPEVTQTPSHQVTQMGQEVILRCVPISNHLYFYWYRQILGQKVEFLVSFYNNEISEKSEIFDDQFSVERPDGSNFTLKIRSTKLEDSAMYFCASSETGIDSGANVLTFGAGSRLTVL.

The chain carries TRBV15 and TRBJ1-1; 11 bases map to TRBD1. Germline CDR1 and CDR2: LNHNV and YYDKDF (reference sequence). This CDR3 contains 15 residues. With V trimmed by 6 bases and J by 3 bases, 6 bases remained unmatched. CDR3 region: CATRPGTGGYTEAFF. DNA of the CDR3: TGTGCCACCAGACCCGGGACAGGGGGTTACACTGAAGCTTTCTTT.

J is TRBJ2-2 and V is TRBV7-9; 7 bases map to TRBD1. CDR1 SEHNR and CDR2 FQNEAQ come from the germline V gene (reference sequence). The CDR3 is 17 amino acids. V trimming: 4 bases; J trimming: 0 bases; junction bases outside the gene matches: 8. The CDR3 loop reads CASSSLPGTANTGELFF. The CDR3 DNA follows: TGTGCCAGCAGCTCTCTGCCCGGGACAGCGAACACCGGGGAGCTGTTTTTT.

The chain carries TRBV29-1 and TRBJ1-1; D remains ambiguous. CDR1 SQVTM and CDR2 ANQGSEA come from the germline V gene. The ends were cut back, 3 bases at V and 2 bases at J, with 4 bases in the middle. CDR3 length: 11 amino acids. Here the CDR3 reads CSVDINTEAFF. The CDR3 DNA reads TGCAGCGTTGACATCAACACTGAAGCTTTCTTT.

This rearrangement joins TRBV27 to TRBJ1-2; D gene unclear. This CDR3 region has 15 residues. CDR1 is MNHEY, CDR2 SMNVEV, per germline (reference sequence). With 0 bases removed from V and 4 bases from J, the gap between germline ends came to 12 bases. The CDR3 DNA sequence: TGTGCCAGCAGTTTATCGAAGGCAGGATCCTATGGCTACACCTTC. Residues: CASSLSKAGSYGYTF.

The V gene is TRBV18, the J gene TRBJ2-2, with TRBD1 matching over 9 bases. The CDR3 extends over 16 amino acids. J was trimmed by 3 bases and V by 6 bases; bases with no gene match: 8. Germline CDR1 is KGHSH and CDR2 is LQKENI. CDR3 nucleotide sequence: TGTGCCAGCTCTAAACAGGGGGCGAAGGACACCGGGGAGCTGTTTTTT. Translated, it gives CASSKQGAKDTGELFF.

This clone was observed a single time. The CDR3 nucleotides are TGTGCCAGCAGTGAATTCCCTGGGGGGGAGCAGTACTTC. It yields the protein CASSEFPGGEQYF. V gene TRBV6-1 combines with J gene TRBJ2-7; a possible D gene is TRBD2 (6 bases). V lost 2 bases and J lost 7, with 12 bases in between. CDR3 length equals 13 residues. In germline, CDR1 is MNHNS, CDR2 SASEGT.

The V and J genes are TRBV19 and TRBJ2-3; 9 bases map to TRBD1. Germline V CDR1 and CDR2: LNHDA, SQIVND (reference sequence). This CDR3 region has 16 residues. The V and J ends lost 5 bases and 3 bases, in that order; junction bases with no gene match: 9. CDR3 nucleotide sequence: TGTGCCAGTAGTGCGACGGACAGGGGAGGAACAGATACGCAGTATTTT. Amino acids: CASSATDRGGTDTQYF.

The V and J genes are TRBV19 and TRBJ1-2; 8 bases fit TRBD1. CDR1 and CDR2 from the germline V gene are LNHDA and SQIVND (reference sequence). J gave up 4 bases and V 5 bases, and 9 bases lay outside the gene matches. The CDR3 totals 15 residues. The CDR3 coding sequence is TGTGCCAGTAGTTCCCCCCGGACAGGGATCTATGGCTACACCTTC. It encodes CASSSPRTGIYGYTF. Looking up the rest from reference TRBV19 and TRBJ1-2 gives the full variable domain: DGGITQSPKYLFRKEGQNVTLSCEQNLNHDAMYWYRQDPGQGLRLIYYSQIVNDFQKGDIAEGYSVSREKKESFPLTVTSAQKNPTAFYLCASSSPRTGIYGYTFGSGTRLTVV.

The chain is built from TRBV2 and TRBJ1-2, with 7 bases matching TRBD1. The V and J ends lost 4 bases and 5 bases, in that order; junction bases with no gene match: 4. The CDR3 loop spans 13 amino acids. Germline CDR1 SNHLY, CDR2 FYNNEI. In DNA, the CDR3 is TGTGCCAGCAGTGTCCGGGACAGTTATGGCTACACCTTC. This translates into CASSVRDSYGYTF.

The chain employs TRBV30 and TRBJ1-2, with D possibly being TRBD1 (5 bases). The germline gives CDR1 GTSNPN, CDR2 SVGIG (reference sequence). The V gene lost 2 bases and the J gene lost 8 bases, with 15 bases spanning the gap. CDR3 length equals 13 residues. For the CDR3, the DNA is TGTGCCTGGAGTAGGGAGGGGACTGGAGGCTACACCTTC. Translating it yields CAWSREGTGGYTF.

The J gene is TRBJ1-1, the V gene TRBV29-1; the match to TRBD1 covers 8 bases. Germline loops: CDR1 SQVTM, CDR2 ANQGSEA. The CDR3 covers 14 residues. J was trimmed by 1 base and V by 5 bases; bases with no gene match: 6. CDR3 DNA: TGCAGCGTTCAATCGGACAGGGCGAACACTGAAGCTTTCTTT. Protein sequence: CSVQSDRANTEAFF.

V usage is TRBV15 and J usage is TRBJ2-3; 9 bases line up with TRBD1. Germline CDR1 and CDR2: LNHNV and YYDKDF (reference sequence). The trim removed 5 bases at V and 6 bases at J, leaving 9 bases unmatched. CDR3 length: 15 residues. CDR3 amino acids: CATSQTGGLIDTQYF. The CDR3 bases are TGTGCCACCAGCCAGACAGGGGGGTTAATTGATACGCAGTATTTT.

The rearrangement uses TRBV7-9 and TRBJ2-2; D is undetermined. The V end lost 3 bases, the J end lost 2 bases, and 10 bases lay between the germline ends. The germline V gene encodes CDR1 SEHNR and CDR2 FQNEAQ (reference sequence). The CDR3 runs 15 residues. The CDR3 DNA sequence: TGTGCCAGCAGCTTTAGTGTCCAAAACACCGGGGAGCTGTTTTTT. This codes for CASSFSVQNTGELFF.

V usage is TRBV3-1 (or the pseudogene TRBV3-2) and J usage is TRBJ1-1, with TRBD1 as a possible D gene (5 bases). From germline, CDR1 is LGHDT and CDR2 YNNKEL (reference sequence). There are 16 residues in the CDR3. V dropped 2 bases and J dropped 1 base, with 14 bases sitting between them. CDR3 sequence reads: CASSQWRGFQNTEAFF. For the CDR3, the DNA is TGTGCCAGCAGCCAATGGCGGGGGTTCCAGAACACTGAAGCTTTCTTT.

J is TRBJ1-1 and V is TRBV7-9, with TRBD1 matching over 7 bases. The CDR3 is made up of 13 amino acids. V was clipped by 11 bases and J by 7 bases; unmatched bases: 13. The germline V gene encodes CDR1 SEHNR and CDR2 FQNEAQ (reference sequence). CDR3 region: CASLTWDSLEAFF. The CDR3 DNA reads TGTGCCTCATTAACCTGGGACAGCCTTGAAGCTTTCTTT.